This entry lists 6 T cell receptor gamma chains sequenced from one sample in a study of Vδ1+ human thymocytes. Overall study results and limits: Highly polyclonal TRG and TRD repertoires with Gaussian CDR3 length distributions appeared in thymus.

The template was reverse-transcribed extracted RNA. The CDR3 regions were amplified by multiplex PCR from V-gene primers to a constant-region primer. TCRdb re-called the multiplex PCR reads using CATT. The table includes about 36,000 gamma-chain clones, just over 20% detected once. For these receptors, no antigen is known. The sequenced sample consisted of Vdelta1+ gamma-delta thymocytes from the thymus. Subset specified: FACS-sorted CD3+ TCRalphabeta- TCRVdelta1+ TCRVdelta2- thymocytes. The receptors were gathered from a girl less than two years old who had congenital heart surgery.

The rearrangement links TRGV2 to TRGJ1 or TRGJ2. Germline CDR1 and CDR2: EGSNGY and YDSYNSKV. The V segment lost 0 bases and the J segment 6 bases; nucleotides outside the gene matches: 8. The CDR3 totals 14 residues. CDR3 in DNA: TGTGCCACCTGGGACGGGCTGATGCCTTATAAGAAACTCTTT. Protein: CATWDGLMPYKKLF.

Remarks on this clone: A read error may explain this, as a much larger clone is one base away. Other DNA sequences of this sample code for an identical CDR3. V usage is TRGV4 and J usage is TRGJ1 or TRGJ2. The CDR3 covers 14 residues. Germline loops: CDR1 EGSTGY, CDR2 YDSYTSSV. V lost 0 bases to trimming and J lost 2 bases; unmatched junction nucleotides: 4. The DNA of the CDR3 is TGTGCCACCTGGGATGGGCCAGATTATTATAAGAAACTCTTT. It codes for CATWDGPDYYKKLF.

The chain recombines TRGV2 with TRGJP2. Germline V CDR1 and CDR2: EGSNGY, YDSYNSKV. V lost 0 bases to trimming and J lost 12 bases; unmatched junction nucleotides: 13. The CDR3 is made up of 15 amino acids. The CDR3 region is CATWDGQLTWGIKTF. CDR3 DNA sequence: TGTGCCACCTGGGACGGGCAACTTACGTGGGGGATCAAGACGTTT.

As to this clone: Relative to the germline gene, one junction end is altered; a read error may explain this. The V and J genes are TRGV9 and TRGJ1 or TRGJ2. The CDR3 runs to 14 residues. Germline V gene sequence: CDR1 GITISATS, CDR2 ISYDGTV (reference sequence). The DNA of the CDR3 is TGTGCCTTGTGGGAGGACGCGAATTATTATAGGAAACTCTTT. This translates into CALWEDANYYRKLF.

A note on this clone: Other DNA sequences in the sample encode the same CDR3. V and J are TRGV2 and TRGJ1 or TRGJ2. The CDR3 contains 12 residues. Germline trimming cut 0 bases from V and 9 bases from J; bases unmatched to any gene: 5. The germline CDR1 and CDR2 sequences are EGSNGY and YDSYNSKV. The CDR3 loop reads CATWDGRRKKLF. For the CDR3, the DNA is TGTGCCACCTGGGACGGGAGACGTAAGAAACTCTTT.

To note about this clone: The sample has other DNA sequences that encode this CDR3 too. The chain combines TRGV2 with TRGJ1 or TRGJ2. Per germline, CDR1 EGSNGY and CDR2 YDSYNSKV. The CDR3 contains 14 residues. With V trimmed by 0 bases and J by 5 bases, 7 bases remained unmatched. The CDR3 loop reads CATWDGPRDYKKLF. The CDR3 DNA reads as TGTGCCACCTGGGACGGGCCTCGGGATTATAAGAAACTCTTT.